The 27 T cell receptor beta chains reported below all come from one sample, sequenced in a study of blood T cell repertoires in COVID-19. Generated by immunoSEQ multiplex PCR, the TCRdb table keeps only in-frame clones and is missing some. The data hold 250,000 or so clones, with 85% to 90% observed a single time. Material for sequencing was peripheral blood. The source of these receptors is a woman aged 55-70 years with COVID-19, enrolled during active disease.

The chain uses TRBV27 and TRBJ1-2, with D perhaps matching TRBD1 (5 bases). Germline V gene data show CDR1 as MNHEY and CDR2 as SMNVEV (reference sequence). This CDR3 has 16 amino acids. With 5 bases removed from V and 8 bases from J, the gap between germline ends came to 24 bases. CDR3 coding DNA: TGTGCCAGCAGTCGGGAACTGACGGGGGGACCTAGGGGCTACACCTTC. Translating it yields CASSRELTGGPRGYTF.

The chain has TRBV2 and TRBJ2-2, with D possibly matching TRBD2 (5 bases). Trimming removed 8 bases from V and 2 bases from J, with 12 bases in between. The germline gives CDR1 SNHLY, CDR2 FYNNEI. The length of the CDR3 is 14 residues. Here the CDR3 reads CASGWTVNTGELFF. The CDR3, as DNA: TGTGCCAGCGGGTGGACTGTAAACACCGGGGAGCTGTTTTTT.

This rearrangement joins TRBV19 to TRBJ1-5; no clear D gene. This CDR3 is built from 16 residues. Trimming took off 8 bases at V and 2 bases at J, with 19 bases between the two ends. Germline assignment: CDR1 LNHDA and CDR2 SQIVND (reference sequence). CDR3 amino acids: CASVPPWATGNQPQHF. The CDR3 nucleotides are TGTGCCAGTGTCCCGCCTTGGGCGACGGGCAATCAGCCCCAGCATTTT.

This clone was recorded only once. The chain couples TRBV5-6 to TRBJ1-1; 8 positions match TRBD1. CDR1 and CDR2 from the germline V gene are SGHDT and YYEEEE. With V trimmed by 3 bases and J by 2 bases, 6 bases remained unmatched. This CDR3 contains 15 residues. The CDR3 is CASSSDRAYNTEAFF. In nucleotides, the CDR3 is TGTGCCAGCAGCTCGGACAGGGCTTACAACACTGAAGCTTTCTTT.

This chain links TRBV3-1 (or the pseudogene TRBV3-2) with TRBJ1-3; no firm D call. The V and J ends lost 1 base and 1 base respectively, with 5 bases between them. This CDR3 comprises 14 residues. Germline V lookup: CDR1 LGHDT, CDR2 YNNKEL (reference sequence). The CDR3 loop is CASSQVRSGNTIYF. In nucleotides, the CDR3 is TGTGCCAGCAGCCAAGTGAGGTCTGGAAACACCATATATTTT.

This clone was observed a few times. The chain has TRBV7-2 and TRBJ1-3; perhaps TRBD1 as D (5 bases). Germline values: CDR1 SGHTA, CDR2 FQGNSA. V was trimmed by 2 bases and J by 4 bases, leaving 15 bases between them. The CDR3 covers 16 residues. CDR3 region: CASSLTVGGTGNTIYF. The DNA for the CDR3 is TGTGCCAGCAGCTTAACAGTGGGGGGAACGGGAAACACCATATATTTT.

The chain uses TRBV14 and TRBJ1-1; D gene uncertain. The length of the CDR3 is 14 residues. Germline V gene sequence: CDR1 SGHDN, CDR2 FVKESK. V shed 1 base and J shed 3 bases, with 9 bases lying between them. The CDR3 region has the DNA TGTGCCAGCAGCCAAGTCTCCGGGTACACTGAAGCTTTCTTT. Its translation: CASSQVSGYTEAFF.

This chain links TRBV6-5 with TRBJ1-5, with 9 bases that match TRBD1. CDR3 length: 13 residues. The V segment lost 6 bases and the J segment 5 bases; nucleotides outside the gene matches: 2. The germline CDR1 and CDR2 sequences are MNHEY and SVGAGI. CDR3 sequence (DNA): TGTGCCAGCAGACGGGACAGGGATCAGCCCCAGCATTTT. Residues: CASRRDRDQPQHF.

V and J are TRBV3-1 (or the pseudogene TRBV3-2) and TRBJ1-5; 7 bases line up with TRBD1. Germline CDR1 is LGHDT and CDR2 is YNNKEL (reference sequence). The V and J ends lost 4 bases and 6 bases, in that order; junction bases with no gene match: 9. The CDR3 runs 15 residues. The CDR3 nucleotides are TGTGCCAGCAGCCGCGGACAGGAAATGCTTCAGCCCCAGCATTTT. It encodes CASSRGQEMLQPQHF.

Here the CDR3 DNA reads TGTGCCACCCAGGACAGGGAGGACACTGAAGCTTTCTTT. It encodes CATQDREDTEAFF. The chain joins TRBV19 to TRBJ1-1, with 8 nucleotides matching TRBD1. The J segment lost 3 bases and the V segment lost 10 bases, leaving 7 bases of the junction unmatched. This CDR3 spans 13 amino acids. From germline, CDR1 is LNHDA and CDR2 SQIVND (reference sequence).

The chain carries TRBV11-2 and TRBJ2-2; possible D gene TRBD1, 5 bases. CDR3 size: 15 residues. V was shortened by 5 bases and J by 3 bases, with 13 bases between the two germline ends. Germline assignment: CDR1 SGHAT and CDR2 FQNNGV. The CDR3 DNA sequence: TGTGCCAGCAGCCAGACAGTTGGGGACACCGGGGAGCTGTTTTTT. Its protein is CASSQTVGDTGELFF.

The rearrangement uses TRBV5-6 and TRBJ1-2, with no clear D. Per the germline V gene, CDR1 is SGHDT and CDR2 is YYEEEE. The CDR3 spans 12 residues. Trimming took 0 bases from V and 6 from J, leaving 6 bases between them. In nucleotides, the CDR3 is TGTGCCAGCAGCTTGGTACGCGATGGCTACACCTTC. Translating it yields CASSLVRDGYTF.

The chain's CDR3 is CASSEDRVGDQPQHF. The CDR3 DNA follows: TGTGCCAGTAGCGAAGACAGGGTTGGTGATCAGCCCCAGCATTTT. The chain uses TRBV19 and TRBJ1-5, with 7 bases that match TRBD1. This CDR3 region has 15 residues. Germline-derived CDR1 and CDR2 are LNHDA and SQIVND (reference sequence). V lost 6 bases and J lost 5; bases outside the gene matches: 10. The full variable domain, its missing parts supplied by reference TRBV19 and TRBJ1-5, is DGGITQSPKYLFRKEGQNVTLSCEQNLNHDAMYWYRQDPGQGLRLIYYSQIVNDFQKGDIAEGYSVSREKKESFPLTVTSAQKNPTAFYLCASSEDRVGDQPQHFGDGTRLSIL.

This clone was found once. This chain's CDR3 is CASSSGQTGTEAFF. In nucleotides, the CDR3 is TGTGCCAGCAGTTCGGGTCAAACTGGAACTGAAGCTTTCTTT. The chain recombines TRBV9 with TRBJ1-1; D is unresolved. V gave up 5 bases and J gave up 5 bases, with 16 bases separating them. The CDR3 has 14 residues. Germline CDR1 and CDR2: SGDLS and YYNGEE.

The J gene is TRBJ1-2, the V gene TRBV6-2 or TRBV6-3; D is unresolved. The CDR3 has 17 residues. The germline V and J ends were trimmed by 0 bases and 0 bases, with 14 bases remaining between them. Per germline, CDR1 MNHEY and CDR2 SVGEGT. CDR3 sequence: CASSYSNSRITNYGYTF. For the CDR3, the DNA is TGTGCCAGCAGTTACTCGAATTCCAGAATCACTAACTATGGCTACACCTTC.

This clone was recorded once. The chain uses TRBV5-4 and TRBJ1-1; TRBD1 agrees at 11 bases. V shed 2 bases and J 4 bases; nucleotides not matched to a gene: 4. CDR1 and CDR2 from the germline V gene are SGHNT and YYREEE (reference sequence). The CDR3 totals 15 residues. This chain's CDR3 is CASSLTGQGGTEAFF. CDR3 in DNA: TGTGCCAGCAGCTTAACGGGACAGGGGGGCACTGAAGCTTTCTTT.

J is TRBJ1-4 and V is TRBV7-9; 8 positions match TRBD1. CDR3 length equals 17 residues. Germline V gene lookup returns CDR1 SEHNR and CDR2 FQNEAQ (reference sequence). The trim removed 2 bases at V and 1 base at J, leaving 6 bases unmatched. CDR3 loop: CASSLYGTGVTNEKLFF. The CDR3 DNA reads as TGTGCCAGCAGCTTATACGGGACAGGTGTAACTAATGAAAAACTGTTTTTT.

V usage is TRBV14 and J usage is TRBJ2-7, with D perhaps matching TRBD2 (6 bases). Germline V lookup: CDR1 SGHDN, CDR2 FVKESK. Trimming removed 3 bases from V and 4 bases from J, with 7 bases in between. CDR3 size: 12 residues. This CDR3 reads CASSQGRYEQYF. The CDR3 DNA is TGTGCCAGCAGCCAGGGGAGGTACGAGCAGTACTTC.

This rearrangement joins TRBV5-1 to TRBJ1-3; D not certain. This CDR3 is 16 amino acids long. Trimming took 0 bases from V and 1 from J, leaving 11 bases between them. CDR1 is SGHRS and CDR2 is YFSETQ in the germline V gene. CDR3 amino acids: CASSLVPAQSGNTIYF. The CDR3 nucleotides are TGCGCCAGCAGCTTGGTGCCTGCACAGTCTGGAAACACCATATATTTT. The complete variable domain, with remaining parts taken from reference TRBV5-1 and TRBJ1-3, reads KAGVTQTPRYLIKTRGQQVTLSCSPISGHRSVSWYQQTPGQGLQFLFEYFSETQRNKGNFPGRFSGRQFSNSRSEMNVSTLELGDSALYLCASSLVPAQSGNTIYFGEGSWLTVV.

The chain combines TRBV14 with TRBJ1-4; D remains ambiguous. This CDR3 is 14 amino acids long. Trimming left V 4 bases short and J 10 bases short, with 16 bases between. CDR1 is SGHDN, CDR2 FVKESK, per germline. The DNA of the CDR3 is TGTGCCAGCAGCCTAACCGGAGGGATAGGAAAACTGTTTTTT. This encodes CASSLTGGIGKLFF.

This clone has just one count. The J gene is TRBJ1-2, the V gene TRBV9; D is unresolved. Germline CDR1 and CDR2: SGDLS and YYNGEE. This CDR3 comprises 13 residues. Between the trimmed V and J ends, which lost 0 bases and 3 bases, there was a span of 6 bases. CDR3 coding DNA: TGTGCCAGCAGCGTAGCAGCGCACTATGGCTACACCTTC. It yields the protein CASSVAAHYGYTF.

The genes are TRBV19 and TRBJ1-4, with TRBD1 as a possible D gene (5 bases). Germline values: CDR1 LNHDA, CDR2 SQIVND (reference sequence). The CDR3 is 14 residues long. V lost 6 bases, J lost 4 bases, and 12 bases lay in between. This CDR3 reads CASRNTGGNEKLFF. The CDR3 DNA is TGTGCCAGTAGAAACACGGGGGGTAATGAAAAACTGTTTTTT.

The chain links TRBV5-4 to TRBJ1-2, with TRBD1 as a possible D gene (5 bases). CDR3 size: 15 residues. Looked up from germline, CDR1 is SGHNT and CDR2 is YYREEE (reference sequence). The germline V and J ends were trimmed by 4 bases and 8 bases, with 21 bases remaining between them. The CDR3 region is CASSPIDSYKEGYTF. CDR3 nucleotide sequence: TGTGCCAGCAGCCCGATTGACAGCTATAAGGAAGGCTACACCTTC.

This chain joins TRBV9 and TRBJ1-4; 7 bases line up with TRBD1. Germline V gives CDR1 SGDLS, CDR2 YYNGEE. This CDR3 is built from 15 residues. J was trimmed by 7 bases and V by 3 bases; bases with no gene match: 9. CDR3 residues: CASSARTGEGEKLFF. CDR3 DNA: TGTGCCAGCAGCGCCAGGACAGGAGAGGGTGAAAAACTGTTTTTT.

The chain is built from TRBV9 and TRBJ1-3; D is unresolved. Deletions cut 0 bases from V and 4 bases from J, with 8 bases between. Germline CDR1 SGDLS, CDR2 YYNGEE. The CDR3 covers 14 residues. The CDR3 protein is CASSVDEPGNTIYF. The CDR3 bases are TGTGCCAGCAGCGTAGATGAGCCGGGAAACACCATATATTTT.

The J gene is TRBJ2-7, the V gene TRBV5-1; no reliable D call. V was pared by 0 bases and J by 0 bases, with 4 bases between. CDR1 and CDR2 (germline): SGHRS, YFSETQ. The CDR3 runs 13 residues. The CDR3 region is CASSLGVSYEQYF. The CDR3 DNA reads TGCGCCAGCAGCTTGGGCGTCTCCTACGAGCAGTACTTC.

This clone was seen a few times. V is TRBV14 and J is TRBJ1-2; a weak D match, TRBD1 (6 bases). This CDR3 contains 15 residues. The V gene's germline CDR1 is SGHDN and CDR2 FVKESK. Trimming cost V 4 bases and J 6 bases, with 18 bases left between them. The CDR3 spells CASSRNTGPPNGYTF. Here the CDR3 DNA reads TGTGCCAGCAGCCGGAATACAGGGCCGCCTAATGGCTACACCTTC.